This TCR beta chain emerged from a study of T-cell memory formation after mild COVID-19. Study information: Across donors, TCR clusters were largely donor specific.

A note on this clonotype: The antigen is unknown.

General study results and limits: CD8+ contracting clones occupied EMRA, while CD4+ ones occupied mainly CM and EM. In pre-infection memory, a portion of responding clones appeared, which suggested that cross-reactive memory joined.

The CDR3 length is 16 residues. Germline CDR1 is MNHEY and CDR2 is SMNVEV (reference sequence). Trimming left V 8 bases short and J 0 bases short, with 17 bases between. Sample barcodes and UMIs were carried by the TCR alpha and TCR beta cDNA libraries that 5'RACE generated with constant-segment primers. TCRdb analysed the 5' RACE reads with MiXCR anew, one entry per CDR3 protein. In the table there are around 300,000 distinct CDR3 sequences, 8% to 10% of which are singletons. The chain is built from TRBV27 and TRBJ2-1, with D possibly TRBD2 on 6 matching bases. The receptor was derived from a man between 18 and 29 years old who had mild COVID-19 (a few samples of this study predate the infection). Cell type and time point are not known. Specimen: PBMCs or a T cell subset sorted from them (not recorded which). This CDR3 is CASGNRDWSSYNEQFF. CDR3 in DNA: TGTGCCAGCGGGAACCGGGACTGGAGCTCCTACAATGAGCAGTTCTTC.